This T cell receptor beta chain was obtained from a study of OX40 agonist ivuxolimab in advanced cancers. Findings of the study overall: Determination of antigen specificity was not performed for the expanded peripheral T cells.

Germline CDR1 is SGHTA and CDR2 is FQGTGA. The CDR3 runs 12 residues. Trimming took 6 bases from V and 4 from J, leaving 10 bases between them. The count of this clone is one. Its antigen is as yet unknown. Here immunoSEQ multiplex PCR was the method, and the copy in TCRdb shows in-frame clones only, minus some. The data hold about 48,000 clones, with approximately 84% observed a single time. The V call is TRBV7-3, the J call TRBJ2-7, with D possibly being TRBD2 (6 bases). The specimen comprised CD4+ or CD8+ T cells sorted from blood, sampled in a trial of the OX40 agonist ivuxolimab. This TCR derives from an adult with an advanced solid tumor such as melanoma, head and neck, liver or kidney cancer. The CDR3 reads CASRGGRYEQYF. The CDR3 DNA is TGTGCCAGCAGAGGAGGGCGGTACGAGCAGTACTTC.